The T cell receptor (beta chain) under discussion was sequenced for a study of cytomegalovirus exposure and HLA in healthy donors. Across the whole study: The 95 to 150 validation repertoires and the approximately 640 first-cohort repertoires shared a platform, a later analysis reported.

Some clones are missing from TCRdb's copy, which holds only in-frame ones; the method was immunoSEQ multiplex PCR. Among around 190,000 clones listed, about 81% were seen once. This CDR3 is built from 12 residues. V shed 6 bases, J shed 9 bases, and the junction held 2 bases outside the gene matches. CDR1 SNHLY and CDR2 FYNNEI come from the germline V gene. With regard to this clone: Antigen specificity is unknown.

General study points: First-cohort TCR clusters were later found to tend to co-occur in the 120 or so validation repertoires.

Sequenced: PBMCs. V usage is TRBV2 and J usage is TRBJ2-6, with 7 bases fitting TRBD1. The clonotype comes from a woman aged 30 to 39 in good health and CMV-seronegative. CDR3 residues: CASRRTGNVLTF. The CDR3 DNA is TGTGCCAGCAGGAGGACAGGCAACGTCCTGACTTTC.